Sequencing of this T cell receptor (beta chain) was carried out in a study of T cell responses to AZD1222 COVID-19 vaccine. Study background: Second doses that came at about 4 or about 12 weeks were put together. Study-wide results and limits: It was only a handful of AZD1222 recipients who were seropositive at baseline.

As to this clone: Its antigen remains unidentified.

Libraries were prepared by immunoSEQ multiplex PCR; TCRdb keeps only in-frame clonotypes and omits some of them. The table includes some 110,000 clones, 85% to 95% detected once. Germline values: CDR1 MNHEY, CDR2 SMNVEV (reference sequence). CDR3 length: 14 residues. V lost 6 bases and J lost 3, with 14 bases in between. V is TRBV27 and J is TRBJ1-1, with a possible D match to TRBD1 (5 bases). Sequencing used peripheral blood, obtained on day 0 of AZD1222 vaccination. This receptor was taken from an adult in good health. CDR3 sequence (DNA): TGTGCCAGCAGCTCTCACGGGGGGTACACTGAAGCTTTCTTT. It encodes CASSSHGGYTEAFF.